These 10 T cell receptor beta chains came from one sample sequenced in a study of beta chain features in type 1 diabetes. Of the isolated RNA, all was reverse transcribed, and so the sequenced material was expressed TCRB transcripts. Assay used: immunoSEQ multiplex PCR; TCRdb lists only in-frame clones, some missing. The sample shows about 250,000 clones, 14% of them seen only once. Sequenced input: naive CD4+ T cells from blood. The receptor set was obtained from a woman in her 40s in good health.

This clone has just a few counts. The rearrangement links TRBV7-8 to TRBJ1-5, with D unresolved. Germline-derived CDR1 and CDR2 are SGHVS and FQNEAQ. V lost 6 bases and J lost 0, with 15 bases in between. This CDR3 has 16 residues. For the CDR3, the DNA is TGTGCCAGCAGTCTCGAGGGCCTGACTAGCAATCAGCCCCAGCATTTT. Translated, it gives CASSLEGLTSNQPQHF.

CDR3 in amino acids: CASSVLGPRTEAFF. The CDR3, as DNA: TGTGCCAGCAGCGTTTTGGGGCCCAGAACTGAAGCTTTCTTT. The chain is built from TRBV9 and TRBJ1-1; the D gene is possibly TRBD1 (5 bases). Trimming cost V 2 bases and J 5 bases, with 13 bases left between them. The CDR3 is made up of 14 amino acids. Germline V gives CDR1 SGDLS, CDR2 YYNGEE. Based on the CDR3 plus reference TRBV9 and TRBJ1-1, the full variable domain is DSGVTQTPKHLITATGQRVTLRCSPRSGDLSVYWYQQSLDQGLQFLIQYYNGEERAKGNILERFSAQQFPDLHSELNLSSLELGDSALYFCASSVLGPRTEAFFGQGTRLTVV.

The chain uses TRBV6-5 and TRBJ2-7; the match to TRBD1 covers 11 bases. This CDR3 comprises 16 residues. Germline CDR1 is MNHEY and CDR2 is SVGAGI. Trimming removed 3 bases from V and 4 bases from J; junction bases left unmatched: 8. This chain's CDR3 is CASSYKGGQGAYEQYF. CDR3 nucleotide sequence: TGTGCCAGCAGTTATAAGGGAGGACAGGGGGCTTACGAGCAGTACTTC.

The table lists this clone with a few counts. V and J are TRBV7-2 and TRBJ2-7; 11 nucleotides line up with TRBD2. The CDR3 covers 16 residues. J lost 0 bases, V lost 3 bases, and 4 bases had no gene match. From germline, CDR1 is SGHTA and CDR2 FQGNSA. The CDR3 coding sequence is TGTGCCAGCAGCTTTAGCGGGGGGGGAAGCTCCTACGAGCAGTACTTC. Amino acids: CASSFSGGGSSYEQYF.

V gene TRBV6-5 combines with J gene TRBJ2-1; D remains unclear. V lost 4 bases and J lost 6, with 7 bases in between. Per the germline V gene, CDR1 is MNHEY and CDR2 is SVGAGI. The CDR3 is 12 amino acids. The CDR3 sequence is CASSSRVNEQFF. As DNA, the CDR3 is TGTGCCAGCAGTTCTAGAGTCAATGAGCAGTTCTTC.

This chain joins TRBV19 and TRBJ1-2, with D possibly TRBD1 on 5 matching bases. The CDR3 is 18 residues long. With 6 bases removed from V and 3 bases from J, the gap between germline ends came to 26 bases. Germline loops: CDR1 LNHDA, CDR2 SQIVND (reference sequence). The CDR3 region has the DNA TGTGCCAGTAGGGATAGAGGACACGAGGCCTCAGGACACTATGGCTACACCTTC. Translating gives CASRDRGHEASGHYGYTF.

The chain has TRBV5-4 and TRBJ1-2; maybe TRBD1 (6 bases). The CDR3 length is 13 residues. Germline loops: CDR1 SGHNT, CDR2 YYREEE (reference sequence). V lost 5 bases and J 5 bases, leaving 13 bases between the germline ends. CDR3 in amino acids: CASRDTGKYGYTF. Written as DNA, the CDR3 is TGTGCCAGCAGAGATACAGGGAAATATGGCTACACCTTC.

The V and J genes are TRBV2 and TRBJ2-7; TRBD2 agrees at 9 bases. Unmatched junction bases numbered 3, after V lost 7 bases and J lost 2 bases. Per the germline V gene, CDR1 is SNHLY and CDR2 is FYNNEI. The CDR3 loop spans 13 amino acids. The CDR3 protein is CASIAGDTYEQYF. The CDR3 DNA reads TGTGCCAGCATAGCGGGGGATACCTACGAGCAGTACTTC.

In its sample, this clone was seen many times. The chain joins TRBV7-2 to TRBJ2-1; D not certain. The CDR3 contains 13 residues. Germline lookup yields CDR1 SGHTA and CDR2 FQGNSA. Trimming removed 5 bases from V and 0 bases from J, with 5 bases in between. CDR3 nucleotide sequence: TGTGCCAGCAGCCCGAGCTCCTACAATGAGCAGTTCTTC. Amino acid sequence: CASSPSSYNEQFF.

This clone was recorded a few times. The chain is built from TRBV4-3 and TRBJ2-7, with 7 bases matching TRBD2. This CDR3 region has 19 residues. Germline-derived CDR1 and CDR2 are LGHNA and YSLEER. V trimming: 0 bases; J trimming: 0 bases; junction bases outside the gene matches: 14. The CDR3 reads CASSQDFSRGLGVSYEQYF. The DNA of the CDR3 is TGCGCCAGCAGCCAAGATTTTAGCAGAGGACTAGGCGTCTCCTACGAGCAGTACTTC.